The 26 T cell receptor beta chains presented below share a single source sample, sequenced in a study of blood T cell repertoires in COVID-19. TCRdb's table, derived via immunoSEQ multiplex PCR, lists solely in-frame clones and lacks some. The table includes approximately 220,000 clones, around four fifths detected once. Input material: peripheral blood. These receptors all stem from a woman aged 55-69 years who had recovered from COVID-19.

The J gene is TRBJ1-6, the V gene TRBV10-3, with D uncertain. Germline V gene sequence: CDR1 ENHRY, CDR2 SYGVKD. The V gene lost 1 base and the J gene lost 6 bases, with 13 bases spanning the gap. The length of the CDR3 is 16 residues. The CDR3 bases are TGTGCCATCAGTGAGTGGAGGGAGGGCCTTAATTCACCCCTCCACTTT. It yields the protein CAISEWREGLNSPLHF.

This clone was seen ten or more times. J is TRBJ1-5 and V is TRBV7-2; 9 nucleotides agree with TRBD1. Trimming at V came to 2 bases and at J to 8 bases, leaving 7 bases not matched to a gene. In germline, CDR1 is SGHTA, CDR2 FQGNSA. This CDR3 comprises 15 residues. In DNA form, the CDR3 reads TGTGCCAGCAGCTTATCTGGGACAGGGTTCGAGCCCCAGCATTTT. As protein: CASSLSGTGFEPQHF.

The chain has TRBV19 and TRBJ1-3; possibly TRBD1 for D (5 bases). Looked up from germline, CDR1 is LNHDA and CDR2 is SQIVND (reference sequence). CDR3 length: 16 amino acids. V lost 7 bases to trimming and J lost 3 bases, with 19 bases between them. CDR3 coding DNA: TGTGCCAGTACACGGCGGGGCGGTTTTATTGGAAACACCATATATTTT. The encoded protein is CASTRRGGFIGNTIYF.

In its sample, this clone was seen many times. V gene TRBV27 combines with J gene TRBJ2-5, with TRBD1 matching over 9 bases. The germline V gene has CDR1 MNHEY and CDR2 SMNVEV (reference sequence). The V gene end was trimmed by 8 bases and the J gene end by 5 bases; junction bases not matched to a gene: 12. The CDR3 length is 15 residues. Here the CDR3 reads CASAPGTGNAETQYF. CDR3 sequence (DNA): TGTGCCAGCGCGCCCGGGACAGGGAATGCTGAGACCCAGTACTTC.

The chain employs TRBV29-1 and TRBJ2-7; D is possibly TRBD2 (5 bases). Per the germline V gene, CDR1 is SQVTM and CDR2 is ANQGSEA. This CDR3 comprises 12 residues. V gave up 7 bases and J gave up 2 bases, with 12 bases separating them. In nucleotides, the CDR3 is TGCAGCGGAGGGCCGCAAACCTACGAGCAGTACTTC. Residues: CSGGPQTYEQYF.

The chain carries TRBV7-2 and TRBJ1-5, with D possibly being TRBD1 (6 bases). Trimming stripped 5 bases from V and 3 bases from J, with 8 bases between. The germline V gene encodes CDR1 SGHTA and CDR2 FQGNSA. The CDR3 sequence is 13 residues long. The CDR3 DNA reads as TGTGCCAGCAGCGGACAGTACAATCAGCCCCAGCATTTT. Its translation is CASSGQYNQPQHF.

The chain carries TRBV24-1 and TRBJ2-7, with 11 bases aligning to TRBD1. Trimming cost V 7 bases and J 6 bases; bases outside gene matches: 22. The CDR3 has 19 residues. Looked up from germline, CDR1 is KGHDR and CDR2 is SFDVKD. For the CDR3, the DNA is TGTGCCACCAGCCAAGGGCGTCTAGGACAGGGGGCGCGTAGGGCCGAGCAGTACTTC. Translation gives CATSQGRLGQGARRAEQYF.

V gene TRBV24-1 combines with J gene TRBJ2-1; 9 nucleotides align to TRBD2. The CDR3 is 15 amino acids. V shed 7 bases and J 7 bases; nucleotides not matched to a gene: 10. Germline CDR1 reads KGHDR; CDR2 reads SFDVKD. The CDR3 loop is CATSPNKAGGNEQFF. The CDR3 nucleotides are TGTGCCACCAGCCCGAACAAAGCGGGGGGAAATGAGCAGTTCTTC.

The chain recombines TRBV19 with TRBJ2-1, with 9 bases that match TRBD1. The CDR3 has 16 amino acids. In germline, CDR1 is LNHDA, CDR2 SQIVND (reference sequence). V gave up 7 bases and J gave up 2 bases; unmatched junction bases: 9. This CDR3 reads CASKSPGQGTYNEQFF. The CDR3 DNA sequence: TGTGCCAGTAAATCCCCGGGACAGGGAACCTACAATGAGCAGTTCTTC.

The chain is built from TRBV4-1 and TRBJ1-2; tentatively, D is TRBD1 (6 bases). The germline gives CDR1 MGHRA, CDR2 YSYEKL. The CDR3 totals 14 residues. With 3 bases removed from V and 0 bases from J, the gap between germline ends came to 8 bases. CDR3 loop: CASSQDSSNYGYTF. In DNA, the CDR3 is TGCGCCAGCAGCCAGGACAGCTCTAACTATGGCTACACCTTC.

Notes on this clone: Since a much larger clone is just one base distant, this may be a read error. The genes are TRBV7-2 and TRBJ1-1; weak D call: TRBD1 (6 bases). Trimming took 4 bases from V and 2 from J, leaving 8 bases between them. The CDR3 runs to 13 residues. Germline CDR1 SGHTA, CDR2 FQGNSA. The DNA for the CDR3 is TGTGCCAGCAGCTCGACAGGTAACACTGAAGCTTTCTTT. Its translation is CASSSTGNTEAFF.

This chain links TRBV7-9 with TRBJ2-5; TRBD1 might be the D (6 bases). This CDR3 is 12 amino acids long. Germline V CDR1 and CDR2: SEHNR, FQNEAQ (reference sequence). Trimming took off 1 base at V and 12 bases at J, with 12 bases between the two ends. The CDR3: CASSLEGGREYF. The CDR3 DNA reads TGTGCCAGCAGCTTAGAAGGGGGTCGTGAGTACTTC. Full variable domain (remainder filled in from reference TRBV7-9 and TRBJ2-5): DTGVSQNPRHKITKRGQNVTFRCDPISEHNRLYWYRQTLGQGPEFLTYFQNEAQLEKSRLLSDRFSAERPKGSFSTLEIQRTEQGDSAMYLCASSLEGGREYFGPGTRLLVL.

The chain uses TRBV12-5 and TRBJ2-3; 11 bases align to TRBD2. This CDR3 has 16 residues. From germline, CDR1 is LGHNT and CDR2 FRNRAP. J was trimmed by 2 bases and V by 1 base; bases with no gene match: 2. The CDR3 is CASGLGSGGVTDTQYF. Written as DNA, the CDR3 is TGTGCTAGTGGTTTGGGTAGCGGGGGGGTCACAGATACGCAGTATTTT.

CDR3: CAIGQGGAREQYF. The CDR3 nucleotides read TGTGCCATCGGGCAAGGGGGGGCGCGTGAGCAGTACTTC. The chain carries TRBV10-3 and TRBJ2-7; D perhaps matches TRBD2 (7 bases). Germline-derived CDR1 and CDR2 are ENHRY and SYGVKD. This CDR3 has 13 amino acids. The V end was cut by 8 bases, the J end by 7 bases, with 18 bases between.

The chain uses TRBV19 and TRBJ1-1; a possible D gene is TRBD1 (5 bases). The germline CDR1 and CDR2 sequences are LNHDA and SQIVND (reference sequence). Trimming took off 6 bases at V and 0 bases at J, with 11 bases between the two ends. The CDR3 has 14 amino acids. CDR3 coding DNA: TGTGCCAGTAGCCTATCCAGGGTGAACACTGAAGCTTTCTTT. It translates to CASSLSRVNTEAFF. The whole variable domain, filled in from reference TRBV19 and TRBJ1-1, reads DGGITQSPKYLFRKEGQNVTLSCEQNLNHDAMYWYRQDPGQGLRLIYYSQIVNDFQKGDIAEGYSVSREKKESFPLTVTSAQKNPTAFYLCASSLSRVNTEAFFGQGTRLTVV.

This sequence joins TRBV10-3 and TRBJ1-1, with 7 bases identical to TRBD1. V lost 6 bases, J lost 8 bases, and 9 bases stayed unmatched. The CDR3 runs to 13 residues. Germline V gene lookup returns CDR1 ENHRY and CDR2 SYGVKD. This CDR3 is CAIRDDREREAFF. The CDR3 DNA follows: TGTGCCATCAGAGACGACAGGGAGAGAGAAGCTTTCTTT.

This clone appeared once. This chain joins TRBV27 and TRBJ2-2, with D possibly TRBD1 on 5 matching bases. Germline CDR1 reads MNHEY; CDR2 reads SMNVEV (reference sequence). CDR3 length: 15 amino acids. V dropped 6 bases and J dropped 6 bases, with 17 bases sitting between them. CDR3 protein: CASSKFQGWAGELFF. The CDR3 DNA follows: TGTGCCAGCAGCAAATTTCAGGGATGGGCCGGGGAGCTGTTTTTT.

For the CDR3, the DNA is TGCAGCGTTGGGGAAGGGGGCAATCAGCCCCAGCATTTT. Translated: CSVGEGGNQPQHF. J is TRBJ1-5 and V is TRBV29-1; TRBD1 might be the D (5 bases). This CDR3 has 13 residues. CDR1 SQVTM and CDR2 ANQGSEA come from the germline V gene. V lost 4 bases to trimming and J lost 2 bases, with 9 bases between them. The full variable domain, in which reference TRBV29-1 and TRBJ1-5 provide the parts outside the CDR3, is SAVISQKPSRDICQRGTSLTIQCQVDSQVTMMFWYRQQPGQSLTLIATANQGSEATYESGFVIDKFPISRPNLTFSTLTVSNMSPEDSSIYLCSVGEGGNQPQHFGDGTRLSIL.

The J gene is TRBJ1-2, the V gene TRBV27, with a possible D match to TRBD1 (5 bases). Germline values: CDR1 MNHEY, CDR2 SMNVEV (reference sequence). This CDR3 has 13 amino acids. Trimming removed 8 bases at V and 4 bases at J, with 14 bases between. CDR3 in amino acids: CASSPGGIYGYTF. CDR3 bases: TGTGCCAGCTCCCCCGGGGGGATCTATGGCTACACCTTC.

The chain has TRBV11-2 and TRBJ1-2, with TRBD1 matching 8 bases. Trimming cost V 3 bases and J 7 bases; bases outside gene matches: 13. Germline CDR1 is SGHAT and CDR2 is FQNNGV. The length of the CDR3 is 16 residues. The CDR3 loop is CASSLDRDKLQGGYTF. The CDR3 nucleotides are TGTGCCAGCAGCTTGGACAGGGATAAACTCCAAGGTGGCTACACCTTC.

The gene calls are TRBV5-6 and TRBJ1-1; TRBD1 agrees at 8 bases. V lost 4 bases, J lost 3 bases, and 2 bases stayed unmatched. Germline V gene data show CDR1 as SGHDT and CDR2 as YYEEEE. This CDR3 has 13 residues. The CDR3 reads CASSTTGDTEAFF. DNA for the CDR3: TGTGCCAGCAGCACGACAGGGGACACTGAAGCTTTCTTT.

This chain links TRBV7-2 with TRBJ2-7; 10 nucleotides agree with TRBD1. J was trimmed by 3 bases and V by 4 bases; bases with no gene match: 3. The CDR3 totals 14 residues. Looked up from germline, CDR1 is SGHTA and CDR2 is FQGNSA. CDR3 loop: CASSSGTGDYEQYF. CDR3 nucleotides: TGTGCCAGCAGCTCCGGGACAGGGGACTACGAGCAGTACTTC.

This CDR3 is CTSKHRVSGELFF. The CDR3 nucleotides are TGCACCAGCAAACACAGGGTATCCGGGGAGCTGTTTTTT. The chain uses TRBV1 and TRBJ2-2; TRBD1 is taken as the D call from the table, unchecked against the DNA. TRBV1 is tagged as a pseudogene. This CDR3 has 13 amino acids.

For this clone: At one end, the junction sequence differs from germline, possibly due to a read error. The sample contains more than one DNA sequence encoding this CDR3. The CDR3: CASSLTRDQPQHF. CDR3 sequence (DNA): TGTGCCAGCAGTTTAACCAGGGATCAGCCTCAGCATTTT. This rearrangement joins TRBV6-2 or TRBV6-3 to TRBJ1-5, with D maybe TRBD1 (5 bases). The CDR3 runs 13 residues. Germline assignment: CDR1 MNHEY and CDR2 SVGEGT.

This rearrangement joins TRBV7-2 to TRBJ2-7; 7 bases align to TRBD1. J lost 8 bases, V lost 4 bases, and 14 bases had no gene match. This CDR3 comprises 15 residues. CDR1 and CDR2 (germline): SGHTA, FQGNSA. As DNA, the CDR3 is TGTGCCAGCAGCTCGAGGACAGGAGGAAAGAGCCAGCAGTACTTC. Translating gives CASSSRTGGKSQQYF. The entire variable domain, with the rest obtained from reference TRBV7-2 and TRBJ2-7, is as follows: GAGVSQSPSNKVTEKGKDVELRCDPISGHTALYWYRQSLGQGLEFLIYFQGNSAPDKSGLPSDRFSAERTGGSVSTLTIQRTQQEDSAVYLCASSSRTGGKSQQYFGPGTRLTVT.

The rearrangement uses TRBV7-9 and TRBJ2-7; D gene uncertain. The V end was cut by 5 bases, the J end by 1 base, with 9 bases between. The germline V gene encodes CDR1 SEHNR and CDR2 FQNEAQ (reference sequence). The length of the CDR3 is 13 residues. In DNA form, the CDR3 reads TGTGCCAGCAGCGCAGACATGTCCTACGAGCAGTACTTC. Amino acid sequence: CASSADMSYEQYF.